The source of this T cell receptor beta chain is a study of shared clonotypes between healthy human individuals. The germline V and J ends were trimmed by 6 bases and 4 bases, with 16 bases remaining between them. The CDR3 covers 14 residues. The germline gives CDR1 MNHEY, CDR2 SVGAGI. Generated by immunoSEQ multiplex PCR, the TCRdb table keeps only in-frame clones and is missing some. This repertoire shows about 2.4 million clones, 93% found once; its top ten account for 0.35% to 0.45%. V and J are TRBV6-5 and TRBJ2-7; possibly TRBD1 for D (6 bases). The receptor comes from a man aged 18-30 years in good health. Some clones in this sample may be carry-over from other donors' samples. Input material: naive CD4+ T cells from PBMCs. As to subset: CD45RA+ positively selected. The CDR3 reads CASRVTRGGYEQYF. The CDR3 DNA sequence: TGTGCCAGCAGAGTGACCAGGGGTGGGTACGAGCAGTACTTC.